The 8 T cell receptor beta chains below all came from one sample that was sequenced in a study of vaccination and CD4 T cells after COVID-19. TCRdb recomputed calls from the PCR reads with MiXCR, one row per CDR3 protein. Counted here are approximately 30,000 distinct CDR3 sequences, 45% to 60% occurring once; the ten biggest clones make up over 4.5%. This sample's time point: late sampling 161 to 241 days after vaccination in three convalescent patients. The sample was CD4+ T cells from blood, taken about 7 months after SARS-CoV-2 vaccination. Receptors were obtained from a human donor who had recovered from COVID-19.

This rearrangement joins TRBV6-2 or TRBV6-3 to TRBJ2-7; D gene uncertain. This CDR3 comprises 13 residues. V lost 5 bases to trimming and J lost 3 bases, with 11 bases between them. Germline CDR1 and CDR2: MNHEY and SVGEGT. CDR3 nucleotides: TGTGCCAGCAGTCCCAATCGGAACTACGAGCAGTACTTC. Encoded protein: CASSPNRNYEQYF.

This clonotype has a single count. This rearrangement joins TRBV29-1 to TRBJ1-5; 7 bases align to TRBD1. The junction had 3 bases not matched to a gene; V was cut back by 6 bases and J by 4 bases. The CDR3 loop spans 12 amino acids. Germline V gene data show CDR1 as SQVTM and CDR2 as ANQGSEA. The CDR3 DNA sequence: TGCAGCGTCCGACAGGGTAATCAGCCCCAGCATTTT. Protein sequence: CSVRQGNQPQHF.

This clonotype was seen more than once but under ten times. V gene TRBV7-3 combines with J gene TRBJ2-3; possible D gene TRBD1, 6 bases. The CDR3 covers 14 residues. The germline CDR1 and CDR2 sequences are SGHTA and FQGTGA. V was trimmed by 5 bases and J by 1 base, leaving 10 bases between them. CDR3 sequence reads: CASSPRTGTDTQYF. For the CDR3, the DNA is TGTGCCAGCAGCCCGCGGACAGGCACAGATACGCAGTATTTT.

This clonotype was seen once. The rearrangement uses TRBV30 and TRBJ2-5, with no clear D. V was cut by 1 base and J by 1 base, with 13 bases left in between. This CDR3 has 15 residues. Germline CDR1 GTSNPN, CDR2 SVGIG (reference sequence). The CDR3 nucleotides are TGTGCCTGGAGTGCTTTGGACCGAATCCAAGAGACCCAGTACTTC. Protein: CAWSALDRIQETQYF.

This clonotype has more than one count but fewer than ten. J is TRBJ2-7 and V is TRBV20-1, with 9 bases fitting TRBD1. The CDR3 consists of 17 residues. Germline assignment: CDR1 DFQATT and CDR2 SNEGSKA (reference sequence). J was trimmed by 5 bases and V by 0 bases; bases with no gene match: 14. The CDR3, as DNA: TGCAGTGCTAGAGAGAAGGGTGGGGACAGGGCAATTCACGAGCAGTACTTC. Residues: CSAREKGGDRAIHEQYF.

V is TRBV6-1 and J is TRBJ1-1; 9 nucleotides match TRBD1. In germline, CDR1 is MNHNS, CDR2 SASEGT. There are 14 residues in the CDR3. The ends lost 7 bases at V and 8 bases at J; junction bases unmatched: 11. CDR3 sequence: CASNKQGAVAEAFF. Here the CDR3 DNA reads TGTGCCAGCAACAAACAGGGGGCGGTAGCGGAAGCTTTCTTT.

The chain carries TRBV7-9 and TRBJ2-1; 7 nucleotides align to TRBD2. This CDR3 spans 17 amino acids. Germline values: CDR1 SEHNR, CDR2 FQNEAQ (reference sequence). V trimming: 1 base; J trimming: 0 bases; junction bases outside the gene matches: 6. CDR3 region: CASSLGSAGLSYNEQFF. The CDR3 coding sequence is TGTGCCAGCAGCTTAGGGTCAGCGGGACTCTCCTACAATGAGCAGTTCTTC.

The rearrangement uses TRBV30 and TRBJ1-1; the D gene is possibly TRBD1 (5 bases). V was clipped by 4 bases and J by 4 bases, with 10 bases between them. Germline V gene sequence: CDR1 GTSNPN, CDR2 SVGIG (reference sequence). This CDR3 has 12 residues. CDR3 DNA: TGTGCCTGGATGCGAGACAGCACTGAAGCTTTCTTT. Its translation is CAWMRDSTEAFF.